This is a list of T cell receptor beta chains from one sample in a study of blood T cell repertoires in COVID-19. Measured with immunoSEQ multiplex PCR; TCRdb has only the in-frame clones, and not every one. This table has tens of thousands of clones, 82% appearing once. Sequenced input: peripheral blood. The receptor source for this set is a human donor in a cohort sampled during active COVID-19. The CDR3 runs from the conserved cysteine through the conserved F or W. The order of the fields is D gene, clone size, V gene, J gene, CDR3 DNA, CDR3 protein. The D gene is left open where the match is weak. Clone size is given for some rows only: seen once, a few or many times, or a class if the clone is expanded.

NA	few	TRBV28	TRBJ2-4	TGTGCCAGCAGTTTCGAGTACCGGGCCAAAAACATTCAGTACTTC	CASSFEYRAKNIQYF
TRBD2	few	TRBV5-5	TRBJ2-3	TGTGCCAGCAGCTTGGACTTAGCGGGGCGCACAGATACGCAGTATTTT	CASSLDLAGRTDTQYF
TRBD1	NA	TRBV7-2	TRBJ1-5	TGTGCCAGCAGCTTCGGCCGGGACAGAGTACATCAGCCCCAGCATTTT	CASSFGRDRVHQPQHF
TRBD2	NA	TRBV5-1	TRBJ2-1	TGCGCCAGCAGCTTGCAACCTAGCGGGGGTGCCTCCTACAATGAGCAGTTCTTC	CASSLQPSGGASYNEQFF
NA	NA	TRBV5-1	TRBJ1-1	TGCGCCAGCAGCTTGTTTGCGGGATGGACTGAAGCTTTCTTT	CASSLFAGWTEAFF
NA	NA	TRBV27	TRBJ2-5	TGTGCCAGCAGACCCGACAGGGGAGGGAGACAAGAGACCCAGTACTTC	CASRPDRGGRQETQYF
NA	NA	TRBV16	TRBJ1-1	TGTGCCAGCAGCCCCAGGAGACAGCTGAACACTGAAGCTTTCTTT	CASSPRRQLNTEAFF
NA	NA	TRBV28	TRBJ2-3	TGTGCCAGCAGTTTGTACACAGATACGCAGTATTTT	CASSLYTDTQYF
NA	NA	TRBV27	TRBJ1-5	TGTGCCAGCAGTCCAATGACAGAGGGGGGCAATCAGCCCCAGCATTTT	CASSPMTEGGNQPQHF
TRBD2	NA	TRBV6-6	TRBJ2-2	TGTGCCAGCAGTTACGGGGGGGACGCGAACACCGGGGAGCTGTTTTTT	CASSYGGDANTGELFF
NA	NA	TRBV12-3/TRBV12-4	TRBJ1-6	TGTGCCACCCAAAGGGGTACTAATTCACCCCTCCACTTT	CATQRGTNSPLHF
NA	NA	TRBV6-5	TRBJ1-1	TGTGCCAGCAGTTTCCAGGACAGCATGAACACTGAAGCTTTCTTT	CASSFQDSMNTEAFF
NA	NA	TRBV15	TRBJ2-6	TGTGCCACCAGCCAAAACTCTGGGGCCAACGTCCTGACTTTC	CATSQNSGANVLTF
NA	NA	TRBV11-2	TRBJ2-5	TGTGCCAGCAGCGCTGCGCGGCACCCCCAAGAGACCCAGTACTTC	CASSAARHPQETQYF
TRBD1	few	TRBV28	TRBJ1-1	TGTGCCAGCAGGAAGATTCAAGGGGGCCGTGAAGCTTTCTTT	CASRKIQGGREAFF
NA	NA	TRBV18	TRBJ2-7	TGTGCCAGCTCACCACCACAGGGTAGCGAGCAGTACTTC	CASSPPQGSEQYF
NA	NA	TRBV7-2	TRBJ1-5	TGTGCCAGCAGCTTAGGCGGGTGGTTCCCTCAGCCCCAGCATTTT	CASSLGGWFPQPQHF
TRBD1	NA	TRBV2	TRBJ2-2	TGTGCCAGCAGGGGACAGGTCACCGGGGAGCTGTTTTTT	CASRGQVTGELFF
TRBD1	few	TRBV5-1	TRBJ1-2	TGCGCCAGCAGTTATGACCCGACAGGGGGCCTTGGCTACACCTTC	CASSYDPTGGLGYTF
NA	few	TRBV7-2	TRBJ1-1	TGTGCCAGCAGCTTAAACGGAGGGGCGGCCAACACTGAAGCTTTCTTT	CASSLNGGAANTEAFF
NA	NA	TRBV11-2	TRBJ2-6	TGTGCCAGCAGCCCGCGACGGACTCCCGCTGGGGCCAACGTCCTGACTTTC	CASSPRRTPAGANVLTF
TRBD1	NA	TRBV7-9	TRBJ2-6	TGTGCCAGCAGCTCGGGACAGGGAACTTCTGGGGCCAACGTCCTGACTTTC	CASSSGQGTSGANVLTF
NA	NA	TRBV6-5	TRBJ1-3	TGTGCCAGCCGGGACATAGGGGGAAACACCATATATTTT	CASRDIGGNTIYF
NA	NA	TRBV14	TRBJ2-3	TGTGCCAGCAGCCCCGCAGTGATAAGCACAGATACGCAGTATTTT	CASSPAVISTDTQYF
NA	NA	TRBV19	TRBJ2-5	TGTGCCACCCGTGACAGGTCCGAGACCCAGTACTTC	CATRDRSETQYF
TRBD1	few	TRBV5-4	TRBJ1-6	TGTGCCAGCAGCTTTAGGACAGGGGGCGATTCACCCCTCCACTTT	CASSFRTGGDSPLHF
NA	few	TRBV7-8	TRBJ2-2	TGTGCCAGCAGCTTAAGGAGCACCGGGGAGCTGTTTTTT	CASSLRSTGELFF
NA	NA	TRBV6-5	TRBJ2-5	TGTGCCAGCAGTTACCGGGACAAAAGGCAGGGGACCCAGTACTTC	CASSYRDKRQGTQYF